This TCR beta chain was documented in a study of T cells in Graves' hyperthyroidism and ophthalmopathy. Study-wide results and caveats: Onset of ophthalmopathy came a median approximately 6.8 months after the model predicted it.

The CDR3 length is 18 residues. V dropped 3 bases and J dropped 2 bases, with 21 bases sitting between them. Germline V gives CDR1 LNHDA, CDR2 SQIVND (reference sequence). Points on this clonotype: Its matching antigen is unknown.

RNA transcripts served as the template for amplifying TCR beta CDR3 regions. The TCR CDR3 first-round RT-PCR relied on the HTBI primer set. TCRdb reprocessed the multiplex PCR reads via MiXCR and lists one record per CDR3 protein. The table lists 540,000 or so distinct CDR3 sequences, 15% to 19% of them singletons. Over 18 months, lack of ophthalmopathy progression marked Graves' hyperthyroidism as stable. The source is a woman aged 25 to 39 with Graves' hyperthyroidism. What was sequenced was blood. J is TRBJ2-3 and V is TRBV19; D is unclear. The CDR3 loop is CASSIGVGSGWHTDTQYF. The CDR3 nucleotides are TGTGCCAGTAGTATTGGTGTGGGCAGTGGGTGGCACACAGATACGCAGTATTTT.